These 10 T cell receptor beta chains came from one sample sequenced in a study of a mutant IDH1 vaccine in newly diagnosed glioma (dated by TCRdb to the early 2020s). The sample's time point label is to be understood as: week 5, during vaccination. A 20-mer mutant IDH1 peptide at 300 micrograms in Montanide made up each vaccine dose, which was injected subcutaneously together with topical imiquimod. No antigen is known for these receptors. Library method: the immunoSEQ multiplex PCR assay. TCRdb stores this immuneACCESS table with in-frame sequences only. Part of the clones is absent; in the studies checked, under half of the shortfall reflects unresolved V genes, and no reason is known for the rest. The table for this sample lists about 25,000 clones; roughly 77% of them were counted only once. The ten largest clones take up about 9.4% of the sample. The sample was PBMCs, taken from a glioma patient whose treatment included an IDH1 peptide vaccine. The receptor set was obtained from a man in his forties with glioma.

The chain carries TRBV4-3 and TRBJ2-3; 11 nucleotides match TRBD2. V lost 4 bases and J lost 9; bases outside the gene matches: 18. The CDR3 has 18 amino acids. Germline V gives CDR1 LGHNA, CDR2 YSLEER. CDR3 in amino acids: CASSPDLAGGLEGGTQYF. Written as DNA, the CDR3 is TGCGCCAGCAGCCCTGACCTAGCGGGAGGATTGGAGGGGGGGACGCAGTATTTT.

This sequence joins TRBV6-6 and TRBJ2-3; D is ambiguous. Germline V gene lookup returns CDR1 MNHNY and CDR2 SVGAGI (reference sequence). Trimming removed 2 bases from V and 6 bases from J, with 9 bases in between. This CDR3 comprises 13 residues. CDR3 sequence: CASSYRARDTQYF. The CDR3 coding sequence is TGTGCCAGCAGTTACAGGGCCAGGGATACGCAGTATTTT.

The CDR3 DNA follows: TGCGCCAGCAGCTTTGCAACTAACCCGAATTCACCCCTCCACTTT. Its translation is CASSFATNPNSPLHF. V is TRBV5-1 and J is TRBJ1-6; D gene unclear. The CDR3 totals 15 residues. Germline CDR1 is SGHRS and CDR2 is YFSETQ. V shed 2 bases and J shed 7 bases, with 13 bases lying between them. The full variable domain, completed using reference TRBV5-1 and TRBJ1-6, is KAGVTQTPRYLIKTRGQQVTLSCSPISGHRSVSWYQQTPGQGLQFLFEYFSETQRNKGNFPGRFSGRQFSNSRSEMNVSTLELGDSALYLCASSFATNPNSPLHFGNGTRLTVT.

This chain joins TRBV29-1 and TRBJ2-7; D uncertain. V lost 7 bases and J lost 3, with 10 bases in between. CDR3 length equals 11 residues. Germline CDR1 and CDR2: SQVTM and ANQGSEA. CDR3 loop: CSAANYYEQYV. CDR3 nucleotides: TGCAGCGCCGCGAATTACTACGAGCAGTACGTC.

As DNA, the CDR3 is TGTGCCAGCAGTCCCTGGGACAGGTCGTCCCAGTACTTC. Residues: CASSPWDRSSQYF. The V gene is TRBV25-1, the J gene TRBJ2-5, with 8 bases lining up with TRBD1. The CDR3 length is 13 residues. The germline V gene has CDR1 MGHDK and CDR2 SYGVNS. The J segment lost 9 bases and the V segment lost 5 bases, leaving 8 bases of the junction unmatched.

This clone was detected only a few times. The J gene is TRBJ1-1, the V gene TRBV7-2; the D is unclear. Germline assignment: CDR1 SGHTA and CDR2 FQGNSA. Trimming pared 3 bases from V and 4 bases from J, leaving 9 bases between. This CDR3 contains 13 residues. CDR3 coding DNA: TGTGCCAGCAGCTTGAGTCAGGCCACTGAAGCTTTCTTT. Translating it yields CASSLSQATEAFF.

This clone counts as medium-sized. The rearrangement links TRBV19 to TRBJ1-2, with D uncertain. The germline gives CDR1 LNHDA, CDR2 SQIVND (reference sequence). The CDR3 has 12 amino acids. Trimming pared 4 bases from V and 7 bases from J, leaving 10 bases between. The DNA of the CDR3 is TGTGCCAGTAGTAAAGGGAGCGGTGGCTACACCTTC. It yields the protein CASSKGSGGYTF.

The CDR3 loop reads CSPGGGFSYEQYV. The CDR3 DNA follows: TGCAGCCCCGGGGGGGGTTTTTCCTACGAGCAGTACGTC. The V gene is TRBV29-1, the J gene TRBJ2-7; TRBD2 matches 8 bases. The V gene end was trimmed by 8 bases and the J gene end by 1 base; junction bases not matched to a gene: 7. CDR3 size: 13 residues. Germline lookup yields CDR1 SQVTM and CDR2 ANQGSEA.

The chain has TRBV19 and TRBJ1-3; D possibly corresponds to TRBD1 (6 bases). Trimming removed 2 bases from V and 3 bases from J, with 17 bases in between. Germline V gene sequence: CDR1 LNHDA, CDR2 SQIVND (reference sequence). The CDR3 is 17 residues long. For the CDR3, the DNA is TGTGCCAGTAGTATAAGTCTAGGGGGGACGATTGGAAACACCATATATTTT. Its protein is CASSISLGGTIGNTIYF.

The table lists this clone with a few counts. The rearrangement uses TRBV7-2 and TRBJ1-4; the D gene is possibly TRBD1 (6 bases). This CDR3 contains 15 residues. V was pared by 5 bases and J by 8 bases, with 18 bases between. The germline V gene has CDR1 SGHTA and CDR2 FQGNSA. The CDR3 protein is CASSAYRDLEEKLFF. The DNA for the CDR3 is TGTGCCAGCAGCGCCTACAGGGACTTGGAAGAAAAACTGTTTTTT.